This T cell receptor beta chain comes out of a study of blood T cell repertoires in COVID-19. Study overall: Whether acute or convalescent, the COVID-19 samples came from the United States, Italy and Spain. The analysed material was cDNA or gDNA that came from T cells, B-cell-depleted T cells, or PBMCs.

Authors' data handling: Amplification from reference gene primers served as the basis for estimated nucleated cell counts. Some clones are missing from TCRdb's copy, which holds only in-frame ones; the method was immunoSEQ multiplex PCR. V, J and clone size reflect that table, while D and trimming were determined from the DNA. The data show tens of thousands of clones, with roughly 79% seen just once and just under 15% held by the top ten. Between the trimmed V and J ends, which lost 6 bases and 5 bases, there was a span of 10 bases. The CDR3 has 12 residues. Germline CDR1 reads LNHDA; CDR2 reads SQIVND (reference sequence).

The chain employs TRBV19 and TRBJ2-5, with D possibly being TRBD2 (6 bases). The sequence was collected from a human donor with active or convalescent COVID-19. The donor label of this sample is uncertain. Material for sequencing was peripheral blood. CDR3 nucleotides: TGTGCCAGTAGCGGGAGTGGGGAGACCCAGTACTTC. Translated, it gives CASSGSGETQYF.